The 11 T cell receptor beta chains listed next were all sequenced from one sample in a study of blood T cell repertoires in COVID-19. Repertoires were generated with immunoSEQ multiplex PCR, while TCRdb's copy carries only in-frame clones and drops some. Of 200,000 to 250,000 clones in the sample, around 83% were seen once. The material sequenced was peripheral blood. The source of these receptors is a woman younger than 35 with acute or convalescent COVID-19.

V usage is TRBV14 and J usage is TRBJ2-5, with 10 bases aligning to TRBD2. This CDR3 contains 14 residues. The germline gives CDR1 SGHDN, CDR2 FVKESK. Trimming removed 7 bases from V and 3 bases from J; junction bases left unmatched: 5. CDR3: CASKLAGNKETQYF. Written as DNA, the CDR3 is TGTGCCAGCAAACTAGCGGGAAATAAAGAGACCCAGTACTTC.

The gene calls are TRBV27 and TRBJ2-1, with 13 bases aligning to TRBD2. V was pared by 5 bases and J by 2 bases, with 6 bases of the junction left unmatched. This CDR3 spans 17 amino acids. Germline loops: CDR1 MNHEY, CDR2 SMNVEV (reference sequence). The CDR3 here is CASSQTSGRVTYNEQFF. The DNA for the CDR3 is TGTGCCAGCAGTCAAACTAGCGGGAGGGTAACCTACAATGAGCAGTTCTTC.

The chain links TRBV4-1 to TRBJ1-3, with 7 nucleotides matching TRBD1. CDR3 length: 16 residues. The V gene's germline CDR1 is MGHRA and CDR2 YSYEKL. Trimming cost V 2 bases and J 0 bases; bases outside gene matches: 4. Here the CDR3 DNA reads TGCGCCAGCAGCCAAAATCGGGACAGCTCTGGAAACACCATATATTTT. Protein sequence: CASSQNRDSSGNTIYF.

The genes are TRBV5-1 and TRBJ1-2; possibly TRBD1 for D (5 bases). The CDR3 runs to 18 residues. Between the trimmed V and J ends, which lost 0 bases and 2 bases, there was a span of 20 bases. The germline CDR1 and CDR2 sequences are SGHRS and YFSETQ. The CDR3 DNA sequence: TGCGCCAGCAGCTTGGCGGCGACTAGCGGGACCTTGAACTATGGCTACACCTTC. Protein: CASSLAATSGTLNYGYTF. Full variable domain (remainder filled in from reference TRBV5-1 and TRBJ1-2): KAGVTQTPRYLIKTRGQQVTLSCSPISGHRSVSWYQQTPGQGLQFLFEYFSETQRNKGNFPGRFSGRQFSNSRSEMNVSTLELGDSALYLCASSLAATSGTLNYGYTFGSGTRLTVV.

J is TRBJ2-7 and V is TRBV5-5; TRBD1 is a possible D gene (6 bases). Trimming stripped 5 bases from V and 1 base from J, with 13 bases between. Germline lookup yields CDR1 SGHKS and CDR2 YYEKEE (reference sequence). The CDR3 extends over 14 amino acids. The CDR3: CASSFEGGSYEQYF. The CDR3 region has the DNA TGTGCCAGCAGTTTCGAAGGGGGATCCTACGAGCAGTACTTC.

The chain links TRBV5-5 to TRBJ1-6; 7 bases are shared with TRBD1. Germline V gene sequence: CDR1 SGHKS, CDR2 YYEKEE (reference sequence). The J segment lost 0 bases and the V segment lost 4 bases, leaving 1 base of the junction unmatched. The CDR3 length is 15 residues. CDR3 sequence reads: CASSPGGSYNSPLHF. For the CDR3, the DNA is TGTGCCAGCAGCCCAGGGGGCTCCTATAATTCACCCCTCCACTTT.

This chain joins TRBV2 and TRBJ2-2; the match to TRBD1 covers 7 bases. Trimming removed 7 bases from V and 5 bases from J; junction bases left unmatched: 7. This CDR3 spans 14 amino acids. CDR1 and CDR2 from the germline V gene are SNHLY and FYNNEI. The CDR3 DNA sequence: TGTGCCAGCATTTGGACAGGTGGAACCGGGGAGCTGTTTTTT. Amino acid sequence: CASIWTGGTGELFF.

The J gene is TRBJ1-1, the V gene TRBV27; D gene ambiguous. Trimming stripped 6 bases from V and 5 bases from J, with 13 bases between. Looked up from germline, CDR1 is MNHEY and CDR2 is SMNVEV (reference sequence). This CDR3 spans 13 amino acids. CDR3 in amino acids: CASSPLRGTEAFF. The CDR3 DNA follows: TGTGCCAGCAGCCCGCTTAGAGGGACTGAAGCTTTCTTT.

The rearrangement links TRBV29-1 to TRBJ1-1; unclear D gene. The V end lost 4 bases, the J end lost 4 bases, and 13 bases lay between the germline ends. CDR3 size: 13 residues. Germline values: CDR1 SQVTM, CDR2 ANQGSEA. The CDR3 nucleotides read TGCAGCGTTGGCGGATACACAAGCACTGAAGCTTTCTTT. This codes for CSVGGYTSTEAFF.

The chain carries TRBV27 and TRBJ2-3; TRBD2 is a possible D gene (5 bases). The CDR3 is 16 residues long. The germline V and J ends were trimmed by 4 bases and 0 bases, with 14 bases remaining between them. CDR1 MNHEY and CDR2 SMNVEV come from the germline V gene (reference sequence). The CDR3 sequence is CASSSTIAISTDTQYF. CDR3 DNA sequence: TGTGCCAGCAGTTCAACCATAGCGATTAGCACAGATACGCAGTATTTT.

V usage is TRBV5-1 and J usage is TRBJ1-3, with a tentative D call TRBD1 (6 bases). The V and J ends lost 4 bases and 0 bases respectively, with 14 bases between them. Germline lookup yields CDR1 SGHRS and CDR2 YFSETQ. This CDR3 has 16 residues. CDR3: CASSGSGASSGNTIYF. As DNA, the CDR3 is TGCGCCAGCAGCGGTTCAGGGGCAAGCTCTGGAAACACCATATATTTT.